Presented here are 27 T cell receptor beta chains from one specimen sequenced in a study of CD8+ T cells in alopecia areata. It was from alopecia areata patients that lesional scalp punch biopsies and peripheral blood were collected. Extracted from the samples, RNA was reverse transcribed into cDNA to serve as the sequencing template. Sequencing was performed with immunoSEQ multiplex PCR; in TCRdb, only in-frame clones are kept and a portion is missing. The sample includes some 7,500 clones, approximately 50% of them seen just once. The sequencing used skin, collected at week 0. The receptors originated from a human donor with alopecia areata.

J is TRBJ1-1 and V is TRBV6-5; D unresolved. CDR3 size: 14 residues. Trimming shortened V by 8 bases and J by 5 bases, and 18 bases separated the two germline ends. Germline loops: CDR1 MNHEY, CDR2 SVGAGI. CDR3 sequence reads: CASRPGGVATEAFF. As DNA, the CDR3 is TGTGCCAGCCGCCCTGGTGGGGTTGCGACTGAAGCTTTCTTT.

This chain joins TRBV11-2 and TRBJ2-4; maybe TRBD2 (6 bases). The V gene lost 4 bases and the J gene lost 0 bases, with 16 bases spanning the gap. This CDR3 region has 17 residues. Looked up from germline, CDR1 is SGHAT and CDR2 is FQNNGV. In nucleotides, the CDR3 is TGTGCCAGCAGCTCCCCATCTCAGGGACTAGCCAAAAACATTCAGTACTTC. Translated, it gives CASSSPSQGLAKNIQYF.

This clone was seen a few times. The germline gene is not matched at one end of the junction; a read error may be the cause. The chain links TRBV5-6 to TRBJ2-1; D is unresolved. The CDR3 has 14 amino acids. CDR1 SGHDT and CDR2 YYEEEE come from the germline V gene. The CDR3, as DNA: TGTGCCAGCAACTTGGATACTCGCTACAATGAGCAGTTCTTC. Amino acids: CASNLDTRYNEQFF.

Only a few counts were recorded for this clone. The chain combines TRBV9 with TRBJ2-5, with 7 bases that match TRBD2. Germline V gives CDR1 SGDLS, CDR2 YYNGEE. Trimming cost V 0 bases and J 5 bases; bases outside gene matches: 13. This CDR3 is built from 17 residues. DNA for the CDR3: TGTGCCAGCAGCGTAGAAGGAGGACTAGTCAGAGGGGAGACCCAGTACTTC. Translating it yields CASSVEGGLVRGETQYF.

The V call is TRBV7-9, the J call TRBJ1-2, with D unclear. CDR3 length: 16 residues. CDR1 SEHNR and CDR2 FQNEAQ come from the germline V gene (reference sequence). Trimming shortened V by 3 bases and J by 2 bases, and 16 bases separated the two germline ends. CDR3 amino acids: CASSLAGGERNYGYTF. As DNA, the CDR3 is TGTGCCAGCAGCTTGGCGGGCGGGGAAAGGAACTATGGCTACACCTTC.

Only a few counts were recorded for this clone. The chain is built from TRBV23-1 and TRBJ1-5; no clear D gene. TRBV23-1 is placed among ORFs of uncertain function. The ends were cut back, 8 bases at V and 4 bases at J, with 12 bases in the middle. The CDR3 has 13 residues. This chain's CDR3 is CASPPRENQPQHF. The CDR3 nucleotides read TGCGCCAGCCCTCCTCGGGAGAATCAGCCCCAGCATTTT.

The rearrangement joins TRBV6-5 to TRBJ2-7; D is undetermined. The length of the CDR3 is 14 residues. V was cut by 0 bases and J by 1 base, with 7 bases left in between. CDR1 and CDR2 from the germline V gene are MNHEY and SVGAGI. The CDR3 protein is CASSYSARSYEQYF. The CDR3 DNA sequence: TGTGCCAGCAGTTACTCGGCCCGGTCCTACGAGCAGTACTTC.

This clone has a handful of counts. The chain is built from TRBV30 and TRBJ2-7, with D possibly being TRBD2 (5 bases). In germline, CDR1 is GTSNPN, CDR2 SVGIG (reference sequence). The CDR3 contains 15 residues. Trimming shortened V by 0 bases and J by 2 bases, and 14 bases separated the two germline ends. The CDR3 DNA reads TGTGCCTGGAGTGTAAGCCGGACTCGACCCTACGAGCAGTACTTC. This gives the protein CAWSVSRTRPYEQYF. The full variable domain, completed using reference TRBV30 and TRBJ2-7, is SQTIHQWPATLVQPVGSPLSLECTVEGTSNPNLYWYRQAAGRGLQLLFYSVGIGQISSEVPQNLSASRPQDRQFILSSKKLLLSDSGFYLCAWSVSRTRPYEQYFGPGTRLTVT.

Written as DNA, the CDR3 is TGTGCCAGCAGCTTAATTGGACAGGGGGCCTTCAATGAGCAGTTCTTC. It translates to CASSLIGQGAFNEQFF. This chain joins TRBV7-6 and TRBJ2-1, with 11 bases matching TRBD1. Germline V gene data show CDR1 as SGHVS and CDR2 as FNYEAQ. The CDR3 has 16 residues. Trimming removed 2 bases from V and 6 bases from J; junction bases left unmatched: 6.

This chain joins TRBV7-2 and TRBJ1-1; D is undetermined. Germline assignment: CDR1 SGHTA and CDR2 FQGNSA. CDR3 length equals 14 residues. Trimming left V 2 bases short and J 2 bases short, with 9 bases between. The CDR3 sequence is CASSLTRANTEAFF. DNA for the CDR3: TGTGCCAGCAGCTTAACAAGGGCAAACACTGAAGCTTTCTTT. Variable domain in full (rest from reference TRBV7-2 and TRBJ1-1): GAGVSQSPSNKVTEKGKDVELRCDPISGHTALYWYRQSLGQGLEFLIYFQGNSAPDKSGLPSDRFSAERTGGSVSTLTIQRTQQEDSAVYLCASSLTRANTEAFFGQGTRLTVV.

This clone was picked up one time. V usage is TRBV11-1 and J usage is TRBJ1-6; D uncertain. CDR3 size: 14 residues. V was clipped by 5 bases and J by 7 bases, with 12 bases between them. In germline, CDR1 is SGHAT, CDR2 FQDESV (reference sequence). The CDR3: CASSLGRANSPLHF. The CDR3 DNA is TGTGCCAGCAGCCTCGGACGGGCAAATTCACCCCTCCACTTT.

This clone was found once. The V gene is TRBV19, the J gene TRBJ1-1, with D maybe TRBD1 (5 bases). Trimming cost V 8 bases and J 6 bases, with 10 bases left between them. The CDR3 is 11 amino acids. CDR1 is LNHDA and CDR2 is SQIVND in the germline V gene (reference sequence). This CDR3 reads CASHYRSEAFF. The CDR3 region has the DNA TGTGCCAGTCATTACAGGTCTGAAGCTTTCTTT.

CDR3 DNA sequence: TGTGCCAGCAGTGAAGTGTCAGGTGAACTGTTTTTT. Encoded protein: CASSEVSGELFF. The chain is built from TRBV2 and TRBJ1-4; no clear D gene. Germline-derived CDR1 and CDR2 are SNHLY and FYNNEI. The CDR3 loop spans 12 amino acids. Trimming took 1 base from V and 12 from J, leaving 9 bases between them. The full variable domain, rest sourced from reference TRBV2 and TRBJ1-4, is EPEVTQTPSHQVTQMGQEVILRCVPISNHLYFYWYRQILGQKVEFLVSFYNNEISEKSEIFDDQFSVERPDGSNFTLKIRSTKLEDSAMYFCASSEVSGELFFGSGTQLSVL.

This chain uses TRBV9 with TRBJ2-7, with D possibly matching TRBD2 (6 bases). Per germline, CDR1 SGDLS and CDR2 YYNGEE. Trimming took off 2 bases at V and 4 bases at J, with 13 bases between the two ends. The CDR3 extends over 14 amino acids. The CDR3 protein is CASSVERLGYEQYF. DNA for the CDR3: TGTGCCAGCAGCGTCGAAAGACTAGGTTACGAGCAGTACTTC. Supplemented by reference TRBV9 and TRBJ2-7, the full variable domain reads DSGVTQTPKHLITATGQRVTLRCSPRSGDLSVYWYQQSLDQGLQFLIQYYNGEERAKGNILERFSAQQFPDLHSELNLSSLELGDSALYFCASSVERLGYEQYFGPGTRLTVT.

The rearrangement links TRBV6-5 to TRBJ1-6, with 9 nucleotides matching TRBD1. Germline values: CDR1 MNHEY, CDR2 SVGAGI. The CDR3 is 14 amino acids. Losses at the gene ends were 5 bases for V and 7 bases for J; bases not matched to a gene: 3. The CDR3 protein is CASSDRGGNSPLHF. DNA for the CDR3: TGTGCCAGCAGTGACAGGGGGGGAAATTCACCCCTCCACTTT.

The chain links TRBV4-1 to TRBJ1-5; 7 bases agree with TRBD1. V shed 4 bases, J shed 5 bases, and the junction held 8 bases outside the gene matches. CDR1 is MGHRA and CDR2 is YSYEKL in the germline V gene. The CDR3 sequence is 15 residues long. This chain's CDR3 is CASSRETGTDQPQHF. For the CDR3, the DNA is TGCGCCAGCAGCCGAGAGACAGGGACAGATCAGCCCCAGCATTTT.

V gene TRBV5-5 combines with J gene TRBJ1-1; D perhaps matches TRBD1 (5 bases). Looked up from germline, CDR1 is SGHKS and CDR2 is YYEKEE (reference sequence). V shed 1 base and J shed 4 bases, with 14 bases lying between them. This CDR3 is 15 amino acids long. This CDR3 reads CASSLRWGQGTEAFF. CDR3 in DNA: TGTGCCAGCAGCTTGAGGTGGGGCCAGGGCACTGAAGCTTTCTTT. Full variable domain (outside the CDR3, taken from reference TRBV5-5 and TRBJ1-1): DAGVTQSPTHLIKTRGQQVTLRCSPISGHKSVSWYQQVLGQGPQFIFQYYEKEERGRGNFPDRFSARQFPNYSSELNVNALLLGDSALYLCASSLRWGQGTEAFFGQGTRLTVV.

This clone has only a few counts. For the CDR3, the DNA is TGCGCCAGCAGTGAGCCGAGCGGGTCCTACGAGCAGTACTTC. It codes for CASSEPSGSYEQYF. The genes are TRBV10-2 and TRBJ2-7, with a possible D match to TRBD2 (6 bases). The CDR3 is 14 residues long. V lost 2 bases and J 1 base, leaving 9 bases between the germline ends. Germline loops: CDR1 WSHSY, CDR2 SAAADI.

The CDR3 region has the DNA TGTGCCAGCAGCCAAGACTGGGTAGAGATGGGTCGGGGAATGGGGGGATTTTACGAGCAGTACTTC. Amino acids: CASSQDWVEMGRGMGGFYEQYF. The chain links TRBV4-2 to TRBJ2-7; TRBD2 is a possible D gene (6 bases). CDR1 is LGHNA and CDR2 is YNFKEQ in the germline V gene. V lost 0 bases and J lost 4, with 34 bases in between. The CDR3 has 22 residues.

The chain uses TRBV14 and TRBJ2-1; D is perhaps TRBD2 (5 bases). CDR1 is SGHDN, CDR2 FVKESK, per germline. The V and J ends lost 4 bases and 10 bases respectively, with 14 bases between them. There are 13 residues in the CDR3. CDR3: CASSPGSGNEQFF. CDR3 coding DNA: TGTGCCAGCAGCCCGGGATCAGGTAACGAGCAGTTCTTC.

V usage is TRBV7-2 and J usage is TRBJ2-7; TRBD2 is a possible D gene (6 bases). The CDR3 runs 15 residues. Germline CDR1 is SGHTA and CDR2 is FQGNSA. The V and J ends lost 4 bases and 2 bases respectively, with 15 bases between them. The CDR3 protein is CASSSTRGRTYEQYF. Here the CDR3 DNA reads TGTGCCAGCAGCTCGACGCGGGGACGAACCTACGAGCAGTACTTC.

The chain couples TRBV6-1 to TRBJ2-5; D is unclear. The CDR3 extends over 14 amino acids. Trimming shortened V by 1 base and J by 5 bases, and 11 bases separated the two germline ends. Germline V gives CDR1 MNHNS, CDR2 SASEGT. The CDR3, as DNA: TGTGCCAGCAGTGAAGGCCCAGCAGTTGAGACCCAGTACTTC. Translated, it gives CASSEGPAVETQYF.

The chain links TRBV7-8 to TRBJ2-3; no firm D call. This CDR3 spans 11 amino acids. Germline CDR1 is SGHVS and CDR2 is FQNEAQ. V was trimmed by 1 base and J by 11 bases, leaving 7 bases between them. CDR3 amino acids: CASSLEWKQYF. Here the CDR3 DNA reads TGTGCCAGCAGCTTAGAGTGGAAGCAGTATTTT. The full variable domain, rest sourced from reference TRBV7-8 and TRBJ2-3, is GAGVSQSPRYKVAKRGQDVALRCDPISGHVSLFWYQQALGQGPEFLTYFQNEAQLDKSGLPSDRFFAERPEGSVSTLKIQRTQQEDSAVYLCASSLEWKQYFGPGTRLTVL.

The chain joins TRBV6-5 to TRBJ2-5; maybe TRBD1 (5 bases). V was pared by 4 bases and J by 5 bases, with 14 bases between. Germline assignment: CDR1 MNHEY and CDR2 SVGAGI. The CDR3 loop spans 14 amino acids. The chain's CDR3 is CASSSMTWGETQYF. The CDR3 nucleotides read TGTGCCAGCAGTTCGATGACTTGGGGCGAGACCCAGTACTTC.

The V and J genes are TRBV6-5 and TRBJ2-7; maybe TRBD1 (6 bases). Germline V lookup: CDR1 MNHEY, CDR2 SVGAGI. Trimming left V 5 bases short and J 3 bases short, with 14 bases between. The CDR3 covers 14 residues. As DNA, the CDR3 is TGTGCCAGCAGTATCTCAGACAGGTACTACGAGCAGTACTTC. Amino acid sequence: CASSISDRYYEQYF.

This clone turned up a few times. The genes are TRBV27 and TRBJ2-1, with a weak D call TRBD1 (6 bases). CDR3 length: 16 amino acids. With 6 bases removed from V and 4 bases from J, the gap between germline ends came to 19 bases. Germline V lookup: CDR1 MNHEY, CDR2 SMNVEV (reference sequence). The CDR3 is CASSFTGFSGYNEQFF. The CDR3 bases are TGTGCCAGCAGCTTTACAGGGTTTTCGGGTTACAATGAGCAGTTCTTC.

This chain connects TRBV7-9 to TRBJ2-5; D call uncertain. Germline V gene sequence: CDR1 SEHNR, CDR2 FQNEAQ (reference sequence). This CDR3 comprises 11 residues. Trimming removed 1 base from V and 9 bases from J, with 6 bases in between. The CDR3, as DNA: TGTGCCAGCAGCTTAGAGCAGGCCCAGTACTTC. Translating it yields CASSLEQAQYF.